These T cell receptor beta chains were read from a single sample in a study of blood T cells in healthy people across ages. TCRdb re-analysed the 5' RACE reads in MiXCR, keeping a single row per CDR3 protein. The data hold 1.5 million to 2 million distinct CDR3 sequences, with roughly two fifths observed a single time. Sequencing was performed on blood. Receptors originate from a human donor in good health. Both conserved end residues are trimmed from each CDR3. Clone size is shown for a subset of rows, as once, few, many or a class of expanded clone.

v_gene	j_gene	abundance	CDR3aa
TRBV7-9	TRBJ2-3	few	ASMGPADTQY
TRBV9	TRBJ2-3	many	ASSVAGPDTQY
TRBV7-2	TRBJ2-1	few	ASSLLGGGAGDEQF
TRBV6-4	TRBJ2-2	many	ASSDSSTGELF
TRBV10-3	TRBJ2-5	.	AIRDRGEETQY
TRBV2	TRBJ2-2	.	ASTDRTGLVGELF
TRBV29-1	TRBJ2-3	many	SVTLGLADTQY
TRBV7-3	TRBJ2-1	few	ASSSTGLGEQF
TRBV5-1	TRBJ2-3	.	ASSLSGASSTDTQY
TRBV20-1	TRBJ1-2	.	SAGVQGGPYGYT
TRBV29-1	TRBJ2-1	.	SVEVGQASSYNEQF
TRBV2	TRBJ1-2	.	ASSVTHPSPYGYT
TRBV4-2	TRBJ2-5	.	ASSHPGTGQETQY
TRBV9	TRBJ2-3	.	ASSVGLSGGGTDTQY
TRBV12-3/TRBV12-4	TRBJ1-2	few	ASTTQGIYGYT
TRBV24-1	TRBJ2-7	few	ATSDGDLNYEQY
TRBV6-5	TRBJ2-1	few	ASKVWAGEHNEQF
TRBV5-4	TRBJ1-2	.	ASSFSSQTTGYT
TRBV18	.	.	ASLGQEEETQY
TRBV6-6	TRBJ2-1	.	ASSGPGHLNEQF
TRBV6-1	TRBJ2-7	few	ASSARSESYEQY
TRBV24-1	TRBJ2-4	.	ATSEPVGEQY
TRBV5-8	TRBJ2-7	.	ASRFYRGGSYEQY
TRBV12-3/TRBV12-4	TRBJ1-5	.	ASSWGTGPQH
TRBV5-1	TRBJ2-5	.	AGSGAGASLFETQY
TRBV5-6	TRBJ2-3	.	ASSTRPLTDTQY
TRBV20-1	TRBJ2-3	.	SAAGAAGGLGDTQY
TRBV6-6	TRBJ1-1	few	ACSQGVGEAF
TRBV5-1	TRBJ2-1	few	ASSLGRGLYEQF
TRBV20-1	TRBJ1-2	many	SAKTGGAHYGYT
TRBV7-2	TRBJ2-5	few	ASSLEAAFRETQY
TRBV12-3/TRBV12-4	TRBJ1-1	.	ASSPGGARRNTEAF
TRBV20-1	TRBJ2-1	.	GGGLSYNEQF